Below, 25 T cell receptor beta chains from the same sample are listed, as sequenced in a study of PD-L1 blockade in urothelial cancer. The data were produced by immunoSEQ multiplex PCR, yet TCRdb's version contains in-frame clones alone and is incomplete. Among about 25,000 clones, 82% were seen once, and the ten largest hold roughly 1.6%. Noted time point: peripheral blood 6 weeks after treatment start. Sequencing used PBMCs, obtained around atezolizumab (anti-PD-L1) treatment. The receptors here all came from a man aged 70 or older with urothelial cancer.

The gene calls are TRBV7-9 and TRBJ2-7; D perhaps matches TRBD1 (6 bases). Germline V gene lookup returns CDR1 SEHNR and CDR2 FQNEAQ (reference sequence). Between the trimmed V and J ends, which lost 5 bases and 1 base, there was a span of 9 bases. This CDR3 is 13 amino acids long. The CDR3 sequence: CASSPDSSYEQYF. The DNA for the CDR3 is TGTGCCAGCAGCCCGGACAGTTCCTACGAGCAGTACTTC.

The chain has TRBV30 and TRBJ1-1, with 9 bases that match TRBD1. The germline CDR1 and CDR2 sequences are GTSNPN and SVGIG (reference sequence). The V gene end was trimmed by 2 bases and the J gene end by 9 bases; junction bases not matched to a gene: 4. The CDR3 totals 12 residues. DNA for the CDR3: TGTGCCTGGAGTCCCAACAGGGGGCAAGCTTTCTTT. Residues: CAWSPNRGQAFF.

This clone has just a few counts. This chain links TRBV15 with TRBJ2-1; 10 bases match TRBD2. Trimming removed 5 bases from V and 7 bases from J; junction bases left unmatched: 5. The germline CDR1 and CDR2 sequences are LNHNV and YYDKDF (reference sequence). There are 14 residues in the CDR3. The chain's CDR3 is CATSGAGGWNEQFF. The DNA of the CDR3 is TGTGCCACCAGCGGAGCGGGAGGGTGGAATGAGCAGTTCTTC. The complete variable domain, with remaining parts taken from reference TRBV15 and TRBJ2-1, reads DAMVIQNPRYQVTQFGKPVTLSCSQTLNHNVMYWYQQKSSQAPKLLFHYYDKDFNNEADTPDNFQSRRPNTSFCFLDIRSPGLGDTAMYLCATSGAGGWNEQFFGPGTRLTVL.

The chain links TRBV27 to TRBJ1-2; 7 nucleotides align to TRBD1. After removal of 3 bases from V and 8 bases from J, the junction contained 6 bases not matched to a gene. Germline CDR1 is MNHEY and CDR2 is SMNVEV (reference sequence). The CDR3 has 13 residues. The CDR3 sequence: CASSFRDSGGYTF. DNA for the CDR3: TGTGCCAGCAGTTTCCGGGACAGTGGAGGCTACACCTTC.

The chain has TRBV29-1 and TRBJ2-3, with 7 bases aligning to TRBD2. The CDR3 length is 15 residues. Germline lookup yields CDR1 SQVTM and CDR2 ANQGSEA. DNA of the CDR3: TGCAGTTATTTGGGGGGGAACCCTGCCCCAGATACGCAGTATTTT. This gives the protein CSYLGGNPAPDTQYF.

The V and J genes are TRBV7-2 and TRBJ1-4; D call uncertain. V lost 5 bases, J lost 2 bases, and 9 bases lay in between. The length of the CDR3 is 14 residues. CDR1 SGHTA and CDR2 FQGNSA come from the germline V gene. The CDR3 spells CASSVEVTNEKLFF. CDR3 in DNA: TGTGCCAGCAGCGTTGAGGTGACTAATGAAAAACTGTTTTTT.

The DNA for the CDR3 is TGTGCCAGCTCACCATACCGTAGTGAGCAGTTCTTC. It yields the protein CASSPYRSEQFF. The chain joins TRBV18 to TRBJ2-1; no reliable D call. The V end lost 2 bases, the J end lost 9 bases, and 8 bases lay between the germline ends. This CDR3 spans 12 amino acids. Germline-derived CDR1 and CDR2 are KGHSH and LQKENI.

The chain links TRBV7-2 to TRBJ2-3; D is possibly TRBD2 (5 bases). This CDR3 comprises 14 residues. CDR1 SGHTA and CDR2 FQGNSA come from the germline V gene. V was trimmed by 1 base and J by 2 bases, leaving 7 bases between them. The DNA for the CDR3 is TGTGCCAGCAGCTTAGGGACTTACACAGATACGCAGTATTTT. Its protein product is CASSLGTYTDTQYF.

The V call is TRBV19, the J call TRBJ2-1, with D possibly being TRBD2 (5 bases). This CDR3 region has 15 residues. Deletions cut 6 bases from V and 5 bases from J, with 17 bases between. Germline V gene lookup returns CDR1 LNHDA and CDR2 SQIVND (reference sequence). CDR3 region: CASRTTMRVNNEQFF. CDR3 bases: TGTGCCAGTAGAACCACGATGAGGGTAAACAATGAGCAGTTCTTC.

The V and J genes are TRBV11-3 and TRBJ2-5; 7 nucleotides align to TRBD1. Germline loops: CDR1 SGHNT, CDR2 YENEEA. V was pared by 3 bases and J by 5 bases, with 3 bases of the junction left unmatched. The CDR3 length is 13 residues. This CDR3 reads CASSLTGLETQYF. The CDR3 region has the DNA TGTGCCAGCAGCTTGACAGGGTTGGAGACCCAGTACTTC.

This chain joins TRBV5-1 and TRBJ2-3, with D tentatively TRBD1 (6 bases). V was pared by 7 bases and J by 1 base, with 13 bases between. Per germline, CDR1 SGHRS and CDR2 YFSETQ. This CDR3 has 14 residues. This chain's CDR3 is CASSRDTGTDTQYF. Here the CDR3 DNA reads TGCGCCAGCTCCCGGGACACCGGCACAGATACGCAGTATTTT. Variable domain in full (rest from reference TRBV5-1 and TRBJ2-3): KAGVTQTPRYLIKTRGQQVTLSCSPISGHRSVSWYQQTPGQGLQFLFEYFSETQRNKGNFPGRFSGRQFSNSRSEMNVSTLELGDSALYLCASSRDTGTDTQYFGPGTRLTVL.

The rearrangement joins TRBV5-1 to TRBJ1-1; D perhaps matches TRBD1 (5 bases). V was cut by 0 bases and J by 8 bases, with 17 bases left in between. The CDR3 spans 15 residues. The V gene's germline CDR1 is SGHRS and CDR2 YFSETQ. CDR3 bases: TGCGCCAGCAGCTTGGGTGTGCGGGACGGTACCGAAGCTTTCTTT. Its protein is CASSLGVRDGTEAFF. The full variable domain, completed using reference TRBV5-1 and TRBJ1-1, is KAGVTQTPRYLIKTRGQQVTLSCSPISGHRSVSWYQQTPGQGLQFLFEYFSETQRNKGNFPGRFSGRQFSNSRSEMNVSTLELGDSALYLCASSLGVRDGTEAFFGQGTRLTVV.

This clone was found a few times. The chain couples TRBV11-2 to TRBJ2-6, with 10 nucleotides matching TRBD1. Trimming at V came to 8 bases and at J to 0 bases, leaving 13 bases not matched to a gene. Per germline, CDR1 SGHAT and CDR2 FQNNGV. CDR3 size: 19 residues. The CDR3, as DNA: TGTGCCAGCCGAAAACAAAGGGGGACAGGGGCCTCTGGGGCCAACGTCCTGACTTTC. Translated, it gives CASRKQRGTGASGANVLTF.

The gene calls are TRBV5-6 and TRBJ1-2; 7 bases fit TRBD1. V trimming: 1 base; J trimming: 8 bases; junction bases outside the gene matches: 17. The CDR3 runs to 17 residues. From germline, CDR1 is SGHDT and CDR2 YYEEEE. The CDR3 DNA reads as TGTGCCAGCAGCTTGAAGAGTAGGGGGCGAATAAGATTAGGCTACACCTTC. It encodes CASSLKSRGRIRLGYTF.

V usage is TRBV19 and J usage is TRBJ2-1; maybe TRBD1 (6 bases). The germline V gene encodes CDR1 LNHDA and CDR2 SQIVND (reference sequence). Deletions cut 6 bases from V and 5 bases from J, with 11 bases between. CDR3 length: 13 amino acids. The CDR3 nucleotides read TGTGCCAGTAGCGAGGGGGAAGACAATGAGCAGTTCTTC. Amino acid sequence: CASSEGEDNEQFF.

The V and J genes are TRBV7-2 and TRBJ1-1, with 8 bases matching TRBD1. With 7 bases clipped from V and 3 bases from J, the junction kept 13 bases outside the gene matches. The CDR3 covers 16 residues. Germline assignment: CDR1 SGHTA and CDR2 FQGNSA. This CDR3 is CASIKSTGTGDTEAFF. The CDR3 DNA reads as TGTGCCAGCATCAAATCCACCGGGACAGGAGACACTGAAGCTTTCTTT.

The DNA for the CDR3 is TGTGCCATCAGTGAGGATGGGGGGGTGGAACTGTTTTTT. Its translation: CAISEDGGVELFF. The V call is TRBV10-3, the J call TRBJ2-2; 7 bases fit TRBD2. V dropped 2 bases and J dropped 14; count of bases not matched to a gene: 8. This CDR3 comprises 13 residues. Looked up from germline, CDR1 is ENHRY and CDR2 is SYGVKD.

The chain recombines TRBV4-3 with TRBJ1-1; D may be TRBD1 (6 bases). Germline CDR1 reads LGHNA; CDR2 reads YSLEER. The ends were cut back, 1 base at V and 1 base at J, with 19 bases in the middle. The CDR3 sequence is 18 residues long. CDR3 coding DNA: TGCGCCAGCAGCCAAGCTTTGACGCTCGGGGGGCGGAACACTGAAGCTTTCTTT. Protein product: CASSQALTLGGRNTEAFF.

The chain combines TRBV28 with TRBJ2-2; TRBD2 aligns across 11 bases. Germline-derived CDR1 and CDR2 are MDHEN and SYDVKM. Trimming at V came to 5 bases and at J to 3 bases, leaving 2 bases not matched to a gene. This CDR3 contains 15 residues. Here the CDR3 reads CASSISGRDTGELFF. The CDR3 DNA follows: TGTGCCAGCAGTATTAGCGGGAGGGACACCGGGGAGCTGTTTTTT.

Here the CDR3 DNA reads TGTGCCAGCAGCTTGGGGGGGTTGGATACGCAGTATTTT. It is translated as CASSLGGLDTQYF. The chain recombines TRBV11-3 with TRBJ2-3; TRBD2 matches 7 bases. V trimming: 3 bases; J trimming: 6 bases; junction bases outside the gene matches: 3. This CDR3 comprises 13 residues. Germline CDR1 and CDR2: SGHNT and YENEEA.

V is TRBV7-9 and J is TRBJ2-7; 8 nucleotides line up with TRBD2. Trimming removed 4 bases from V and 3 bases from J; junction bases left unmatched: 8. The CDR3 contains 15 residues. Germline-derived CDR1 and CDR2 are SEHNR and FQNEAQ (reference sequence). CDR3 residues: CASSSLREGLYEQYF. The DNA of the CDR3 is TGTGCCAGCAGCTCACTCCGGGAGGGCCTCTACGAGCAGTACTTC.

The chain carries TRBV28 and TRBJ2-5; tentative D call: TRBD1 (5 bases). CDR3 length: 16 amino acids. Looked up from germline, CDR1 is MDHEN and CDR2 is SYDVKM. The V end was cut by 6 bases, the J end by 5 bases, with 22 bases between. The DNA of the CDR3 is TGTGCCAGCAGCTCCCCAAGTCAGCAGGGATGGGAGACCCAGTACTTC. This gives the protein CASSSPSQQGWETQYF.

The chain recombines TRBV2 with TRBJ2-7; 7 bases are a match to TRBD2. The CDR3 runs 14 residues. Germline V gives CDR1 SNHLY, CDR2 FYNNEI. V lost 5 bases and J lost 0; bases outside the gene matches: 4. CDR3 DNA: TGTGCCAGCAGTACCGGGACTACCTCCTACGAGCAGTACTTC. It yields the protein CASSTGTTSYEQYF.

This clone was seen only once. This sequence joins TRBV28 and TRBJ2-7, with D possibly being TRBD2 (6 bases). The CDR3 totals 12 residues. The V end was cut by 7 bases, the J end by 5 bases, with 12 bases between. Germline lookup yields CDR1 MDHEN and CDR2 SYDVKM. The CDR3 region is CASTNGGNEQYF. CDR3 nucleotides: TGTGCCAGCACCAATGGAGGGAACGAGCAGTACTTC. Full variable domain (rest looked up from reference TRBV28 and TRBJ2-7): DVKVTQSSRYLVKRTGEKVFLECVQDMDHENMFWYRQDPGLGLRLIYFSYDVKMKEKGDIPEGYSVSREKKERFSLILESASTNQTSMYLCASTNGGNEQYFGPGTRLTVT.

This chain connects TRBV9 to TRBJ1-3; 10 bases agree with TRBD1. Trimming removed 6 bases from V and 0 bases from J; junction bases left unmatched: 6. This CDR3 is 16 amino acids long. The germline V gene encodes CDR1 SGDLS and CDR2 YYNGEE. The CDR3 nucleotides read TGTGCCAGCAACGCCGGGACAGGGGACTCTGGAAACACCATATATTTT. It translates to CASNAGTGDSGNTIYF. The full variable domain, with the rest looked up from reference TRBV9 and TRBJ1-3, is DSGVTQTPKHLITATGQRVTLRCSPRSGDLSVYWYQQSLDQGLQFLIQYYNGEERAKGNILERFSAQQFPDLHSELNLSSLELGDSALYFCASNAGTGDSGNTIYFGEGSWLTVV.